A selection of T cell receptor beta chains follows, all from one sample in a study of blood T cells in healthy people across ages. One entry per CDR3 protein, called by TCRdb with MiXCR from the 5' RACE reads. The table includes approximately 730,000 distinct CDR3 sequences, roughly 44% detected once. The sample taken for sequencing was blood. The receptors derive from a woman aged 55-70 years in good health. Both conserved end residues are part of each CDR3.

len,v_gene,CDR3aa
16,TRBV4-2,CASTAAGPGGTYEQYF
14,TRBV5-1,CASSLDTSGIKQFF
15,TRBV6-5,CASRYRTGGFNEQFF
14,TRBV12-3/TRBV12-4,CASSPAQRAGELFF
14,TRBV27,CASSFSPQGHEQYF
16,TRBV7-2,CASSRMASGKYNEQFF
15,TRBV3-1,CASTQAGGYQETQYF
14,TRBV7-2,CASSLAAGEGEQYF
12,TRBV24-1,CATSERPCEQYF
14,TRBV29-1,CSGTVGGRDNEQFF
14,TRBV6-5,CASSRTGENYGYTF
15,TRBV28,CASSPPSGSLDEQFF
14,TRBV5-6,CASSRAGFSCEQYF
14,TRBV13,CASSLTAGGNEQYF
14,TRBV11-2,CASSLEAVGGTQYF
12,TRBV30,CAWSPVNNEQFF
20,TRBV5-1,CASSLAGSATTIGANYGYTF
12,TRBV20-1,CSAGGDTYEQYF
12,TRBV20-1,CSAWGGLETQYF
15,TRBV20-1,CSARGPGGSGDTQYF
18,TRBV10-3,CAISESRGGGGLTDTQYF
14,TRBV7-3,CASSSTGGENIQYF
12,TRBV5-1,CASSSGQSEAFF
15,TRBV28,CASSLFPEKVYEQYF
13,TRBV11-1,CASSVGLEDTQYF
14,TRBV29-1,CSAPGGRAYNEQFF
15,TRBV9,CASSVNHGGTGELFF
14,TRBV9,CASSRDSGNSPLHF
15,TRBV20-1,CSARVAGGYYNEQFF
15,TRBV7-2,CASSMGLGSTDTQYF
14,TRBV6-2/TRBV6-3,CASSYGGRSSERYF
11,TRBV29-1,CSFGTHYEQYF
14,TRBV19,CASSRVKGYNEQFF
15,TRBV11-2,CASSLVDSLTDTQYF
15,TRBV7-9,CASSPLLQGASEQYF
16,TRBV6-2/TRBV6-3,CASSPRLAGGRDTQYF
14,TRBV9,CASSVGLNQETQYF
14,TRBV5-5,CASSATGTDYEQYF
15,TRBV5-1,CASSLWLSGADEQYF
16,TRBV18,CASSPGQLSGANVLTF
16,TRBV4-2,CASGQEGGGSLNEQFF
15,TRBV27,CASSSSGRDVGKLFF
15,TRBV20-1,CSARDGSGGSYEQYF
15,TRBV6-5,CASRPGGGANNEQFF
15,TRBV7-2,CASSLALAEDNEQYF
13,TRBV9,CASSVGLATKQFF
18,TRBV27,CASSLGLAGGQHYNEQFF
16,TRBV10-3,CAVSESGLPGEQPQHF
14,TRBV6-6,CASSYSIGTYEQYF
13,TRBV28,CASSVRGADGYTF
15,TRBV28,CASRLGLAGYNGQFF
15,TRBV10-3,CAISGLTGTPYEQYF
15,TRBV7-2,CASSLLAGGLDTQYF